This T cell receptor beta chain is from a study of low-dose radiotherapy and immunotherapy resistance in tumors. First-strand cDNA used TRAV- and TRBV-specific primers, covering alpha and beta chains. The TCRs were subjected to amplification over around 18 PCR cycles employing a constant-region primer in conjunction with a V-primer adapter. Each CDR3 protein is one row after TCRdb ran MiXCR on the reads. The top ten hold 5% to 7% of the sample, which has some 82,000 distinct CDR3 sequences, under 20% seen once. As to this clonotype: A read error may account for a junction end that differs from germline.

Time point specified: before trial treatment. CDR1 is SGDLS and CDR2 is YYNGEE in the germline V gene. There are 16 residues in the CDR3. This receptor was taken from a male donor with prostate cancer. Sequences were derived from PBMCs, sampled before treatment. V gene TRBV9 combines with J gene TRBJ2-1, with 8 bases lining up with TRBD2. CDR3 residues: CAISVGFSGTNNEQFF. CDR3 nucleotide sequence: TGTGCCATCAGCGTAGGTTTTAGCGGGACCAACAATGAGCAGTTCTTC.